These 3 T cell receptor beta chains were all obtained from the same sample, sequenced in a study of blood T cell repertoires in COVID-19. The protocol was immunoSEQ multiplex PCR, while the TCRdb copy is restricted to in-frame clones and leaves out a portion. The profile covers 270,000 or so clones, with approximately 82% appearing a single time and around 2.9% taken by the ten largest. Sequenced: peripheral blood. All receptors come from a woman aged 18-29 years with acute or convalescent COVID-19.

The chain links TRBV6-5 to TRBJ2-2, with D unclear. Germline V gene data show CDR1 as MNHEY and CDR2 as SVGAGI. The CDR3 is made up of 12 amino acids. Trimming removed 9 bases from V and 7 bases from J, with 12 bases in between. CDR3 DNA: TGTGCCAGTTGTGGGCGCCGCGGGGAGCTGTTTTTT. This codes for CASCGRRGELFF.

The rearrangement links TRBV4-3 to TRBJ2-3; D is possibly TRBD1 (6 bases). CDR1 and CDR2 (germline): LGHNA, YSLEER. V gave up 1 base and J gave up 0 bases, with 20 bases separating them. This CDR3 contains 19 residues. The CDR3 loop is CASSQVWGLAAPSTDTQYF. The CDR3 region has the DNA TGCGCCAGCAGCCAAGTCTGGGGGCTTGCGGCCCCTAGCACAGATACGCAGTATTTT.

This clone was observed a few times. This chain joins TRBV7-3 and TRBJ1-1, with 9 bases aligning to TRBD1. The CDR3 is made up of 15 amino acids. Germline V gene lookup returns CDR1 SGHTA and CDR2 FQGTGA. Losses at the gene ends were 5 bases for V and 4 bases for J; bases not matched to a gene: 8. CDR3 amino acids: CASSAHRGQVTEAFF. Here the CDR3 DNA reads TGTGCCAGCAGCGCCCACAGGGGGCAGGTCACTGAAGCTTTCTTT.